This T cell receptor beta chain was retrieved from a study of blood T cell repertoires in COVID-19. About the research overall: The United States, Italy and Spain provided the acute and convalescent COVID-19 samples. PBMCs, B-cell-depleted T cells, or T cells provided the cDNA or gDNA that made up the material.

This CDR3 spans 16 amino acids. Germline V lookup: CDR1 GTSNPN, CDR2 SVGIG (reference sequence). The V and J ends lost 1 base and 7 bases respectively, with 22 bases between them. Authors' processing steps: Estimated nucleated cell counts came from reference gene primer amplification. Assay used: immunoSEQ multiplex PCR; TCRdb lists only in-frame clones, some missing. The D gene and trimming were derived from the DNA, and the V and J assignments and clone size from that table. The sample contains around 37,000 clones, nearly 90% of which appear only once. This clone was detected only once. Sequenced sample: peripheral blood. V and J are TRBV30 and TRBJ1-1, with a weak D call TRBD1 (6 bases). The receptor was isolated from a man aged 55 to 70 with active or convalescent COVID-19. The CDR3 reads CAWSAANAQGRGEAFF. The CDR3 DNA reads TGTGCCTGGAGTGCCGCAAATGCACAGGGTCGAGGTGAAGCTTTCTTT.